A single sample is the source of the 9 T cell receptor beta chains below, sequenced in a study of preoperative IRX-2 immunotherapy in early breast cancer. Specified treatment: preoperative locoregional IRX-2 cytokine immunotherapy. Generated by immunoSEQ multiplex PCR, the TCRdb table keeps only in-frame clones and is missing some. Of about 38,000 clones in the sample, 82% were seen once. The sample here was lymph node tissue, taken after IRX-2 immunotherapy. The receptor set was obtained from a human donor with breast cancer.

The rearrangement joins TRBV11-3 to TRBJ1-1; the match to TRBD1 covers 7 bases. The CDR3 runs 14 residues. Per the germline V gene, CDR1 is SGHNT and CDR2 is YENEEA. Trimming took 5 bases from V and 1 from J; bases not matched to a gene: 4. CDR3 nucleotides: TGTGCCAGCAGCCGTGGACAGGAGAACACTGAAGCTTTCTTT. This translates into CASSRGQENTEAFF.

The chain employs TRBV6-8 and TRBJ1-2; TRBD1 aligns across 7 bases. V was pared by 2 bases and J by 8 bases, with 5 bases of the junction left unmatched. The germline V gene encodes CDR1 MNHGY and CDR2 SAAAGT. The CDR3 covers 13 residues. The CDR3: CASSYPGQWGYTF. In nucleotides, the CDR3 is TGTGCCAGCAGTTACCCGGGACAGTGGGGCTACACCTTC.

CDR3: CASSPTPRGIAGYEQYF. CDR3 coding DNA: TGTGCCAGCAGCCCCACCCCCCGGGGGATAGCGGGCTACGAGCAGTACTTC. The V and J genes are TRBV11-3 and TRBJ2-7, with TRBD2 matching over 7 bases. This CDR3 spans 17 amino acids. CDR1 is SGHNT, CDR2 YENEEA, per germline. The junction had 16 bases not matched to a gene; V was cut back by 5 bases and J by 3 bases.

This clone was seen more than once but under ten times. The rearrangement uses TRBV7-6 and TRBJ1-6; D unresolved. Germline CDR1 is SGHVS and CDR2 is FNYEAQ. The CDR3 has 15 amino acids. The V end was cut by 3 bases, the J end by 7 bases, with 13 bases between. CDR3 DNA: TGTGCCAGCAGCTTGGAGCCCGGGAACAATTCACCCCTCCACTTT. Translation: CASSLEPGNNSPLHF.

This clone was seen more than once but under ten times. This rearrangement joins TRBV18 to TRBJ1-1; 8 bases are shared with TRBD1. The CDR3 has 12 amino acids. Losses at the gene ends were 3 bases for V and 11 bases for J; bases not matched to a gene: 5. CDR1 and CDR2 from the germline V gene are KGHSH and LQKENI. The CDR3 sequence is CASSPDRVWAFF. The CDR3 coding sequence is TGTGCCAGCTCACCGGACAGGGTCTGGGCTTTCTTT.

The chain joins TRBV7-8 to TRBJ1-5; no reliable D call. The CDR3 has 13 amino acids. From germline, CDR1 is SGHVS and CDR2 FQNEAQ. Trimming cost V 1 base and J 7 bases, with 8 bases left between them. The CDR3 DNA sequence: TGTGCCAGCAGCTTAGAGGTATGGCAGCCCCAGCATTTT. This codes for CASSLEVWQPQHF.

The V call is TRBV10-2, the J call TRBJ2-7; 9 bases agree with TRBD1. The V and J ends lost 7 bases and 3 bases, in that order; junction bases with no gene match: 7. The CDR3 sequence is 14 residues long. Germline loops: CDR1 WSHSY, CDR2 SAAADI. The CDR3 spells CASIRGQGGYEQYF. In DNA form, the CDR3 reads TGCGCCAGCATTAGGGGACAGGGAGGCTACGAGCAGTACTTC.

This clone came up a few times. This chain joins TRBV4-1 and TRBJ2-1; 14 bases fit TRBD2. Germline CDR1 and CDR2: MGHRA and YSYEKL. The junction had 13 bases not matched to a gene; V was cut back by 3 bases and J by 0 bases. The CDR3 covers 21 residues. The CDR3 spells CASSHEALGTSGSNSYNEQFF. CDR3 in DNA: TGCGCCAGCAGCCACGAAGCATTGGGGACTAGCGGGAGCAACTCCTACAATGAGCAGTTCTTC.

The chain carries TRBV1 and TRBJ1-1. TRBV1 is a recognized pseudogene. The length of the CDR3 is 17 residues. In DNA, the CDR3 is TGCGCCAGCAGCCAAGATATGGGGGGCGTAAGGGACACTGAAGCTTTCTTT. Translating gives CASSQDMGGVRDTEAFF.